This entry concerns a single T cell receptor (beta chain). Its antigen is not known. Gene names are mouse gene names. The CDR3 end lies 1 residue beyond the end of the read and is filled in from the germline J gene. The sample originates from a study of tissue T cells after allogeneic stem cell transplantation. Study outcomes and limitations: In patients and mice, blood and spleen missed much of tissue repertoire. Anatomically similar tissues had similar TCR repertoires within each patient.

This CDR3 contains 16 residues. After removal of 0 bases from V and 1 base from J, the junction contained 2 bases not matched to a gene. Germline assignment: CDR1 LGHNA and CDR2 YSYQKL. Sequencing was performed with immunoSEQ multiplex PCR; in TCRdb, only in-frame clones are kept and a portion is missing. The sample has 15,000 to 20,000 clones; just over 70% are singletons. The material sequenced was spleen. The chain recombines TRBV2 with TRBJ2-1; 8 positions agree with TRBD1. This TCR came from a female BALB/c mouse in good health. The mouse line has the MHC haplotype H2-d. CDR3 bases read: TGTGCCAGCAGCCAAGACAGGGGGCGGAACTATGCTGAGCAGTTC. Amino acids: CASSQDRGRNYAEQF. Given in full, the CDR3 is CASSQDRGRNYAEQFF.